Sequencing of this T cell receptor (beta chain) was carried out in a study of blood T cell repertoires in COVID-19. This clone was recorded once. Germline values: CDR1 WSHSY, CDR2 SAAADI. The V and J ends lost 8 bases and 3 bases, in that order; junction bases with no gene match: 6. The CDR3 has 14 amino acids. Allocation to cohorts depended on clinical history reported by the participants. Resolution of symptoms, clearance, or two negative PCRs was present in recovered Cohort 3 donors. Profiled with immunoSEQ multiplex PCR; TCRdb holds only in-frame clones, not every one. This sample yields 200,000 to 250,000 clones, of which around 84% are seen a single time; 6.8% belongs to the top ten.

The clonotype comes from a woman between 40 and 55 years old who had recovered from COVID-19. Sequences were obtained from PBMCs or T cells enriched from blood (not recorded which). The chain is built from TRBV10-2 and TRBJ1-5; TRBD1 agrees at 8 bases. The CDR3 here is CASAPDRANQPQHF. CDR3 nucleotide sequence: TGCGCCAGCGCCCCGGACAGGGCCAATCAGCCCCAGCATTTT.